This T cell receptor (beta chain) was observed in a study of blood T cells in healthy people across ages. Study findings and constraints: TCR beta diversity correlated strongly with naive T cell percentage.

For the second PCR, which ran for roughly 6 to 12 cycles, a sample-barcoded 5' primer and a J-beta primer mix were used. TCRdb passed the 5' RACE reads through MiXCR, listing each CDR3 protein once. The data show approximately 800,000 distinct CDR3 sequences, with roughly 60% seen just once and about 30% held by the top ten. V trimming: 2 bases; J trimming: 13 bases; junction bases outside the gene matches: 16. The CDR3 totals 16 residues. CDR1 and CDR2 from the germline V gene are SGHKS and YYEKEE (reference sequence). Turning to this clonotype: The target antigen is unknown.

Sequencing input: blood. The clonotype originates from a young man in good health. V usage is TRBV5-5 and J usage is TRBJ2-4, with 9 positions matching TRBD1. The CDR3 spells CASSLGPGQGFWEQYF. The CDR3, as DNA: TGTGCCAGCAGCTTAGGTCCGGGACAGGGATTTTGGGAGCAGTACTTC.